This T cell receptor beta chain derives from a study of CD8 T cells in cerebrospinal fluid in Alzheimer's disease. The overall study: Clonal expansion of CSF T cells was measured with plate-based and droplet-based single-cell sequencing.

Broader study findings: The authors cautioned that cerebrospinal fluid EBV-specific TCRs do not prove EBV causes Alzheimer's.

CDR1 is MNHEY, CDR2 SMNVEV, per germline (reference sequence). CDR3 length equals 16 residues. This clonotype is identified as large from frequency. Antigen specificity is unknown. Confirmation of patient neurodegeneration relied on biomarkers such as neurofilament, amyloid-beta and tau. TCRdb reprocessed the 10x single-cell sequencing reads and reports one entry per CDR3 protein, with no DNA. The specimen's table records 450 to 550 distinct CDR3 sequences. The receptor's source is a human donor with Alzheimer's disease. The sequenced material came from cerebrospinal fluid. V and J are TRBV27 and TRBJ1-5. CDR3 sequence reads: CASSTDPSGSNQPQHF.